The clone carrying this T cell receptor (beta chain) was found a few times. This entry is derived from a study of blood T cell repertoires in COVID-19. Across the study: The analysed material was cDNA or gDNA that came from T cells, B-cell-depleted T cells, or PBMCs.

Measured with immunoSEQ multiplex PCR; TCRdb has only the in-frame clones, and not every one. The table records roughly 220,000 clones, nearly 90% of them present only once. The CDR3 sequence is 14 residues long. Germline loops: CDR1 SGHAT, CDR2 FQNNGV. Between the trimmed V and J ends, which lost 0 bases and 8 bases, there was a span of 13 bases. Residents of 24 US areas, aged roughly 18 to 95 years, made up the participants. Participants' reported clinical history set cohort assignment. The sequencing sample was made of PBMCs or T cells enriched from blood (not recorded which). The origin of this receptor is a man aged 25 to 40 who had been exposed to COVID-19. The chain is built from TRBV11-2 and TRBJ1-2; D is undetermined. CDR3 sequence (DNA): TGTGCCAGCAGCTTAGATTCCGATAGCTGGGGCTACACCTTC. Amino acid sequence: CASSLDSDSWGYTF.